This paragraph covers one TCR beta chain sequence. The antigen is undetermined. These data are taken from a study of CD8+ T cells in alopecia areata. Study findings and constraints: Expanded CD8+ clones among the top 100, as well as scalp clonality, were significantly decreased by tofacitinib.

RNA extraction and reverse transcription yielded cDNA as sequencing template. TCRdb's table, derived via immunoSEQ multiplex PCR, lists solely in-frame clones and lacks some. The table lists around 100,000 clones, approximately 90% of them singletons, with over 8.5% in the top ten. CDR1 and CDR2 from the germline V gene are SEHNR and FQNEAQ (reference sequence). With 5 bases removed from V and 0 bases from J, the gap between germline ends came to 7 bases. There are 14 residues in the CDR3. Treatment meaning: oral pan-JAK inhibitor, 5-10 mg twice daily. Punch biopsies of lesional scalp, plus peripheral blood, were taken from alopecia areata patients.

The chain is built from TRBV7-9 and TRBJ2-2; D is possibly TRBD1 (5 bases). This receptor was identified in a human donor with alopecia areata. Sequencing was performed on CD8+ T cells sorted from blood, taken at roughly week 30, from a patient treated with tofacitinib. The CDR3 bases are TGTGCCAGCAGCGACAGACCGAACACCGGGGAGCTGTTTTTT. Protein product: CASSDRPNTGELFF.